This TCR beta chain derives from a study of T cells in Graves' hyperthyroidism and ophthalmopathy. The length of the CDR3 is 14 residues. The V gene lost 5 bases and the J gene lost 4 bases, with 15 bases spanning the gap. The germline CDR1 and CDR2 sequences are MNHNS and SASEGT. From RNA transcripts, TCR beta CDR3 regions were amplified. The HTBI primer set served for first-round RT-PCR of the TCR CDR3. TCRdb recomputed calls from the multiplex PCR reads with MiXCR, one row per CDR3 protein. The data hold around 450,000 distinct CDR3 sequences, with 12% to 15% observed a single time. Researchers barred patients who had uncontrolled infection, other autoimmune disease, pregnancy or lactation. This clonotype has ten or more counts.

V gene TRBV6-1 combines with J gene TRBJ2-7, with D maybe TRBD2 (6 bases). Specimen: blood. The sequence derives from a woman between 18 and 30 years old with Graves' hyperthyroidism. The CDR3 bases are TGTGCCAGCAGTCCGGGAGTTAGTATGTACGAGCAGTACTTC. This translates into CASSPGVSMYEQYF.